This T cell receptor (beta chain) was sequenced during a study of yellow fever vaccine responses in identical twins. Notes on the study in general: Reports say the vaccine T cell response in twins looked partly convergent and partly personalized.

About this clonotype itself: As yet, its antigen is unknown.

Germline V CDR1 and CDR2: SQVTM, ANQGSEA. After removal of 6 bases from V and 2 bases from J, the junction contained 5 bases not matched to a gene. The CDR3 length is 14 residues. TCRdb recomputed calls from the RT-PCR reads with MiXCR, one row per CDR3 protein. The sample holds 3,500 to 4,500 distinct CDR3 sequences, nearly 90% seen once. The V gene is TRBV29-1, the J gene TRBJ2-1; TRBD2 matches 9 bases. The receptor's source is a woman under 30 who received the yellow fever vaccine. The sequenced sample was T cells from blood (PBMCs), unsorted or a sorted subset (not recorded which), obtained before or after yellow fever vaccination (not recorded which). The CDR3 bases are TGCAGCGTGAGCGGGGGGACTACCTACAATGAGCAGTTCTTC. Encoded protein: CSVSGGTTYNEQFF.